The rows below give T cell receptor beta chains drawn from one sample of a study of blood T cells in healthy people across ages. TCRdb ran MiXCR on the 5' RACE reads and lists one entry per CDR3 protein. The table has fewer than 800,000 distinct CDR3 sequences, 25% seen once. This sample was shared with a second study, whose subject was T cells of mothers and their children.

The sample was blood. These receptor sequences come from a boy between 10 and 17 years old in good health. Both conserved end residues are part of each CDR3. D genes are given only for firm matches. Size tells how often a clone was seen (once, few, many) or the class of an expanded clone, and some rows leave it out.

D: TRBD2
J: TRBJ2-4
size: few
V: TRBV20-1
DNA: TGCAGTGCTAGACCTAGCGGGAGCAACATTCAGTACTTC
CDR3: CSARPSGSNIQYF

D: TRBD1
J: TRBJ1-3
size: NA
V: TRBV10-3
DNA: TGTGCCATCAGCGGGACAGACTCTGGAAACACCATATATTTT
CDR3: CAISGTDSGNTIYF

D: NA
J: TRBJ2-7
size: few
V: TRBV19
DNA: TGTGCCAGTAGTCACCTACCGGGAGCCTCCTATGAGCAGTACTTC
CDR3: CASSHLPGASYEQYF

D: NA
J: TRBJ2-5
size: NA
V: TRBV7-3
DNA: TGTGCCAGCAGCTCCCCCCAAAACACAGAGACCCAGTACTTC
CDR3: CASSSPQNTETQYF

D: TRBD2
J: TRBJ2-3
size: few
V: TRBV4-3
DNA: TGCGCCAGCAGCCAGACTAGCGGGGGGGTCACAGATACGCAGTATTTT
CDR3: CASSQTSGGVTDTQYF

D: NA
J: TRBJ1-1
size: NA
V: TRBV6-2/TRBV6-3
DNA: TGTGCCAGCAGTTACTCGAGCGGGTCTGAAGCTTTCTTT
CDR3: CASSYSSGSEAFF

D: NA
J: TRBJ1-2
size: few
V: TRBV12-3/TRBV12-4
DNA: TGTGCCAGCAGTTTTGGGATTCTACGAACCAACTATGGCTACACCTTC
CDR3: CASSFGILRTNYGYTF

D: NA
J: TRBJ2-5
size: NA
V: TRBV20-1
DNA: TGCAGTGCTACAGGGGAAGAGGCCCAGTACTTC
CDR3: CSATGEEAQYF

D: NA
J: TRBJ2-5
size: few
V: TRBV28
DNA: TGTGCCAGCAGTTTAGGTGGGGGGCCCCAAAAGACCCAGTACTTC
CDR3: CASSLGGGPQKTQYF

D: NA
J: TRBJ2-5
size: few
V: TRBV27
DNA: TGTGCCAGCAGAAAGACAGGCCCTCCTACGAATGTGCAGTACTTC
CDR3: CASRKTGPPTNVQYF

D: NA
J: TRBJ1-4
size: NA
V: TRBV28
DNA: TGTGCCAGCAGTTTGCAGGGTCGGGATGAAAAACTGTTTTTT
CDR3: CASSLQGRDEKLFF

D: NA
J: TRBJ2-5
size: NA
V: TRBV3-1
DNA: TGTGCCAGCAGCCAAGATTATAGGGGCTCCGGGACCCGGTACTTC
CDR3: CASSQDYRGSGTRYF

D: TRBD1
J: TRBJ1-2
size: few
V: TRBV29-1
DNA: TGCAGCGTTGAAGAGACAGGGTCGTATGGCTACACCTTC
CDR3: CSVEETGSYGYTF

D: NA
J: TRBJ1-4
size: few
V: TRBV20-1
DNA: TGCAGTGCTAGAGATCAAGTAGTCGTTTTT
CDR3: CSARDQVVVF

D: TRBD2
J: TRBJ2-5
size: NA
V: TRBV12-3/TRBV12-4
DNA: TGTGCCAGCAGTTTAACGGGAGGCCCTCAAGAGACCCAGTACTTC
CDR3: CASSLTGGPQETQYF

D: NA
J: TRBJ2-7
size: NA
V: TRBV29-1
DNA: TGCAGCGTAGGGCAGGGAGGCGAACCCTACGAGCAGTACTTC
CDR3: CSVGQGGEPYEQYF

D: TRBD2
J: TRBJ2-1
size: NA
V: TRBV29-1
DNA: TGCAGCGCAAGATTAAAGCTAGCGGGATTCACCGGGAATGAGCAGTTCTTC
CDR3: CSARLKLAGFTGNEQFF

D: NA
J: TRBJ2-5
size: NA
V: TRBV2
DNA: TGTGCCAGCAGTGAAAGGGACGGAATAGAGCAGTACTTC
CDR3: CASSERDGIEQYF

D: NA
J: TRBJ2-1
size: few
V: TRBV6-5
DNA: TGTGCCAGCAGTTACTCCCACACAGTCTACAATGAGCAGTTCTTC
CDR3: CASSYSHTVYNEQFF

D: TRBD1
J: TRBJ2-7
size: NA
V: TRBV7-2
DNA: TGTGCCAGCAGCTTAGAGGGACAGGCTCGCTACGAGCAGTACTTC
CDR3: CASSLEGQARYEQYF

D: NA
J: TRBJ2-2
size: NA
V: TRBV20-1
DNA: TGCAGTGCTAGATTGTACACCGGGGAGCTGTTTTTT
CDR3: CSARLYTGELFF

D: NA
J: TRBJ1-2
size: few
V: TRBV6-6
DNA: TGTGCCAGCAGTTACGCCTTACTAAGTACTGGCTACACCTTC
CDR3: CASSYALLSTGYTF

D: TRBD1
J: TRBJ1-1
size: NA
V: TRBV24-1
DNA: TGTGCCACCAGTGGGGACAGCCCAAACACTGAAGCTTTCTTT
CDR3: CATSGDSPNTEAFF

D: NA
J: TRBJ1-2
size: NA
V: TRBV7-2
DNA: TGTGCCAGCAGCTTAGTGTGGACGGACCTGGTGGGCTATGGCTACACCTTC
CDR3: CASSLVWTDLVGYGYTF

D: NA
J: TRBJ2-5
size: few
V: TRBV7-9
DNA: TGTGCCAGCAGCGCTTACAGGTTACAAGAGACCCAGTACTTC
CDR3: CASSAYRLQETQYF

D: NA
J: TRBJ1-4
size: once
V: TRBV20-1
DNA: TGCAGTGCTAGTAGGGCGGGAACAACTAATGAAAAACTGTTTTTT
CDR3: CSASRAGTTNEKLFF

D: NA
J: TRBJ1-2
size: NA
V: TRBV9
DNA: TGTGCCAGCAGCGTAGTACCAGAGAACTATGGCTACACCTTC
CDR3: CASSVVPENYGYTF

D: NA
J: TRBJ2-5
size: NA
V: TRBV24-1
DNA: TGTGCCACCAGTGACTCCAGTAAGATCGAAGAGACCCAGTACTTC
CDR3: CATSDSSKIEETQYF

D: NA
J: TRBJ2-7
size: NA
V: TRBV29-1
DNA: TGCAGCGTTGTCGGGGGCCGGAGCTCCTACGAGCAGTACTTC
CDR3: CSVVGGRSSYEQYF

D: TRBD2
J: TRBJ2-7
size: NA
V: TRBV28
DNA: TGTGCCAGCAGTCCCCCTGAGATAGCGGGGCCCTACGAGCAGTACTTC
CDR3: CASSPPEIAGPYEQYF

D: TRBD1
J: TRBJ2-3
size: few
V: TRBV7-6
DNA: TGTGCCAGCAGCTGGACAGGGGGGGAAGGAGATACGCAGTATTTT
CDR3: CASSWTGGEGDTQYF

D: NA
J: TRBJ2-7
size: NA
V: TRBV2
DNA: TGTGCCAGCCGGGGTCGAGGACCCTACGAGCAGTACTTC
CDR3: CASRGRGPYEQYF

D: NA
J: TRBJ2-1
size: NA
V: TRBV5-4
DNA: TGTGCCAGCACCGTGGACATCGAGGCCTACAATGAGCAGTTCTTC
CDR3: CASTVDIEAYNEQFF

D: NA
J: TRBJ1-4
size: few
V: TRBV15
DNA: TGTGCCACCAGCGATCGTACAGCGATCCTTGAGGAAAAACTGTTTTTT
CDR3: CATSDRTAILEEKLFF

D: NA
J: TRBJ1-4
size: many
V: TRBV28
DNA: TGTGCCAGCAGCCTGGGGAGACTCTCAACTAATGAAAAACTGTTTTTT
CDR3: CASSLGRLSTNEKLFF

D: NA
J: TRBJ2-5
size: NA
V: TRBV5-5
DNA: TGTGCCAGCAGTCGACTGACAGGCGGATTACAAGAGACCCAGTACTTC
CDR3: CASSRLTGGLQETQYF

D: TRBD1
J: TRBJ1-2
size: NA
V: TRBV10-3
DNA: TGTGCCACCCGGGACAGGGAAGTTTATGGCTACACCTTC
CDR3: CATRDREVYGYTF

D: NA
J: TRBJ1-1
size: NA
V: TRBV27
DNA: TGTGCCAGCAGTTTAGGGGGGTTGACTGAAGCTTTCTTT
CDR3: CASSLGGLTEAFF

D: NA
J: TRBJ2-2
size: NA
V: TRBV6-6
DNA: TGTGCCAGCAGTTATTCGTCGAACACCGGGGAGCTGTTTTTT
CDR3: CASSYSSNTGELFF

D: NA
J: TRBJ1-1
size: few
V: TRBV27
DNA: TGTGCCAGCAGTCAGGGACTTATGAACACTGAAGCTTTCTTT
CDR3: CASSQGLMNTEAFF

D: NA
J: TRBJ2-5
size: NA
V: TRBV29-1
DNA: TGCAGCGTTGCACGAGGGGGGACCCAGTACTTC
CDR3: CSVARGGTQYF

D: NA
J: TRBJ1-5
size: NA
V: TRBV6-6
DNA: TGTGCCAGCAGTTACGGCGAGGGGTATCAGCCCCAGCATTTT
CDR3: CASSYGEGYQPQHF

D: NA
J: TRBJ2-5
size: NA
V: TRBV3-1
DNA: TGTGCCAGCAGCCAAAACCACCTTTTAGGGGAGACCCAGTACTTC
CDR3: CASSQNHLLGETQYF

D: NA
J: TRBJ1-2
size: NA
V: TRBV3-1
DNA: TGTGCCAGCAGCCAAGATCTTAAGGGCGGGGACTATGGCTACACCTTC
CDR3: CASSQDLKGGDYGYTF

D: NA
J: TRBJ2-7
size: NA
V: TRBV7-9
DNA: TGTGCCAGCAGCTTCTCGACTACCACCTACGAGCAGTACTTC
CDR3: CASSFSTTTYEQYF

D: TRBD2
J: TRBJ2-1
size: few
V: TRBV12-3/TRBV12-4
DNA: TGTGCCAGCAGTTTGTCCATAGCGGGAGGGCCCAATGAGCAGTTCTTC
CDR3: CASSLSIAGGPNEQFF